The 16 T cell receptor beta chains presented below share a single source sample, sequenced in a study of T cell clonality in common variable immunodeficiency. Study findings and constraints: Reportedly, TCR beta sequences from common variable immunodeficiency showed fewer deletions and N-nucleotide insertions.

No cognate antigen is known for these TCRs. Sequencing used immunoSEQ multiplex PCR; TCRdb keeps in-frame clones, though not all of them. Sampling found over 15,000 clones, none seen once. The sequencing sample was made of peripheral blood mononuclear cells. The receptor source for this set is a human donor with common variable immunodeficiency.

Concerning this clone itself: The read gets to within 3 residues of the CDR3 end, and the germline J gene fills in the rest. This chain joins TRBV19 and TRBJ2-3; the D gene is possibly TRBD2 (7 bases). This CDR3 has 15 amino acids. The V gene's germline CDR1 is LNHDA and CDR2 SQIVND (reference sequence). Trimming shortened V by 3 bases and J by 6 bases, and 16 bases separated the two germline ends. The DNA read from the CDR3 is TGTGCCAGTAGTATTTGGGGCGGGGGCCGGGATACG. The encoded protein is CASSIWGGGRDT. The complete CDR3 reads CASSIWGGGRDTQYF.

Many counts were recorded for this clone. The read is 3 residues too short to cover the CDR3 end, so that end is filled in from the germline J gene. The chain is built from TRBV19 and TRBJ2-5, with D uncertain. Germline CDR1 and CDR2: LNHDA and SQIVND (reference sequence). The CDR3 runs to 15 residues. V was shortened by 2 bases and J by 1 base, with 11 bases between the two germline ends. The covered CDR3 bases are TGTGCCAGTAGTATACAAATAACAGCCCAAGAGACC. Residues: CASSIQITAQET. The entire CDR3 protein reads CASSIQITAQETQYF.

Comment on this clone: Coverage ceases 3 residues before the CDR3 finishes, and the germline J gene fills in the end. The chain carries TRBV20-1 and TRBJ2-5, with 8 bases that match TRBD1. V lost 6 bases to trimming and J lost 2 bases; unmatched junction nucleotides: 8. This CDR3 comprises 14 residues. Looked up from germline, CDR1 is DFQATT and CDR2 is SNEGSKA (reference sequence). The sequenced CDR3 bases are TGCAGTGCGGAACCGGGACAGGCGCAAGAGACC. Translated, it gives CSAEPGQAQET. The whole CDR3 region reads CSAEPGQAQETQYF.

With respect to this clone: The CDR3 extends 3 residues past the end of the read, so its final part is completed from the germline J gene. This chain uses TRBV5-1 with TRBJ2-7, with 7 bases fitting TRBD1. This CDR3 spans 13 amino acids. J lost 5 bases, V lost 7 bases, and 9 bases had no gene match. Germline-derived CDR1 and CDR2 are SGHRS and YFSETQ. CDR3 sequence reads: CASGQTGVHEQYF. The sequenced CDR3 bases are TGCGCCAGCGGCCAAACAGGGGTTCACGAG. The variable domain in full, with the rest retrieved from reference TRBV5-1 and TRBJ2-7, is KAGVTQTPRYLIKTRGQQVTLSCSPISGHRSVSWYQQTPGQGLQFLFEYFSETQRNKGNFPGRFSGRQFSNSRSEMNVSTLELGDSALYLCASGQTGVHEQYFGPGTRLTVT.

Notes on this clone: The read terminates 3 residues before the CDR3 end, so the remaining end is supplied by the germline J gene. The chain has TRBV5-1 and TRBJ1-2, with 7 positions matching TRBD1. The length of the CDR3 is 14 residues. The germline gives CDR1 SGHRS, CDR2 YFSETQ. Trimming removed 3 bases from V and 2 bases from J; junction bases left unmatched: 4. CDR3: CASSWLTGNYGYTF. CDR3 DNA (partial): TGCGCCAGCAGCTGGCTGACAGGGAACTATGGC.

The chain's CDR3 is CASSDGQASNQPQHF. The covered CDR3 bases are TGTGCCAGCAGTGATGGACAGGCAAGCAATCAGCCC. The chain combines TRBV2 with TRBJ1-5, with TRBD1 matching over 7 bases. The CDR3 goes on 3 residues after the read ends, and that part is filled in from the germline J gene. From germline, CDR1 is SNHLY and CDR2 FYNNEI. The CDR3 runs 15 residues. V shed 3 bases and J 1 base; nucleotides not matched to a gene: 3.

This clone was picked up many times. The read ends 3 residues early relative to the CDR3; the germline J gene fills the gap. The chain combines TRBV6-1 with TRBJ1-5; the match to TRBD1 covers 8 bases. Germline trimming cut 4 bases from V and 6 bases from J; bases unmatched to any gene: 5. The germline CDR1 and CDR2 sequences are MNHNS and SASEGT. The CDR3 extends over 14 amino acids. The CDR3 bases that were read are TGTGCCAGCAGTGGTCAGGGGGCGCGTCAGCCC. Encoded protein: CASSGQGARQP. From start to end, the CDR3 is CASSGQGARQPQHF.

CDR3 in amino acids: CASSFPNSYEQYF. The CDR3 bases that were read are TGCGCCAGCAGCTTCCCAAACTCCTACGAG. J is TRBJ2-7 and V is TRBV5-1; D ambiguous. The CDR3 end falls 3 residues outside the read, so it is completed with the germline J gene. V lost 2 bases and J lost 0, with 6 bases in between. CDR1 and CDR2 (germline): SGHRS, YFSETQ. The CDR3 totals 13 residues. Full variable domain (remainder filled in from reference TRBV5-1 and TRBJ2-7): KAGVTQTPRYLIKTRGQQVTLSCSPISGHRSVSWYQQTPGQGLQFLFEYFSETQRNKGNFPGRFSGRQFSNSRSEMNVSTLELGDSALYLCASSFPNSYEQYFGPGTRLTVT.

By sample fraction, this clone is medium-sized. The read terminates 3 residues ahead of where the CDR3 ends, so the germline J gene completes it. The J gene is TRBJ1-6, the V gene TRBV9, with a possible D match to TRBD1 (6 bases). V was pared by 2 bases and J by 6 bases, with 12 bases between. Germline V gene data show CDR1 as SGDLS and CDR2 as YYNGEE. This CDR3 comprises 15 residues. Incomplete CDR3 DNA: TGTGCCAGCAGCGTGGACAGCCGAGTTAATTCACCC. It encodes CASSVDSRVNSP. The CDR3 in its entirety is CASSVDSRVNSPLHF.

This clone was seen repeatedly, ten times or more. The CDR3 end falls 3 residues outside the read, so it is completed with the germline J gene. This chain connects TRBV7-2 to TRBJ1-1, with D perhaps TRBD1 (5 bases). The CDR3 contains 12 residues. Germline CDR1 SGHTA, CDR2 FQGNSA. CDR3 DNA, as far as it was read: TGTGCCAGCAGCCGACAGCCTCCTCTA. Amino acid sequence: CASSRQPPL. The whole CDR3 protein reads CASSRQPPLAFF.

For this clone: The read is 3 residues too short to cover the CDR3 end, so that end is filled in from the germline J gene. The rearrangement joins TRBV2 to TRBJ2-5; 11 positions agree with TRBD1. The CDR3 spans 15 residues. CDR1 SNHLY and CDR2 FYNNEI come from the germline V gene. V trimming: 5 bases; J trimming: 5 bases; junction bases outside the gene matches: 7. CDR3 DNA, as far as it was read: TGTGCCAGCAGTTGGTCCCGGGACAGGGGGGAGACC. It specifies CASSWSRDRGET. The complete CDR3 protein is CASSWSRDRGETQYF.

This clone was seen only a few times. The CDR3 here is CASSLAGGGSYEQYF. The covered CDR3 bases are TGTGCCAGCAGCTTAGCGGGGGGAGGCTCCTACGAG. V usage is TRBV7-3 and J usage is TRBJ2-7; 8 nucleotides agree with TRBD2. Read sequence stops 3 residues before the CDR3 end, and the germline J gene provides the missing end. CDR3 length: 15 residues. V was clipped by 2 bases and J by 0 bases; unmatched bases: 3. The V gene's germline CDR1 is SGHTA and CDR2 FQGTGA.

This clone showed up many times. The read ends 3 residues shy of where the CDR3 ends; the end is completed using the germline J gene. V and J are TRBV6-2 or TRBV6-3 and TRBJ1-2; no clear D. Germline V gene sequence: CDR1 MNHEY, CDR2 SVGEGT. The CDR3 runs 13 residues. V lost 0 bases to trimming and J lost 6 bases, with 8 bases between them. CDR3 protein: CASSYSARHGYTF. Partial CDR3 DNA: TGTGCCAGCAGTTACTCGGCAAGGCATGGC.

A few counts support this clone. The read ends 3 residues shy of where the CDR3 ends; the end is completed using the germline J gene. The rearrangement joins TRBV7-6 to TRBJ2-2; D call uncertain. Germline loops: CDR1 SGHVS, CDR2 FNYEAQ. CDR3 length: 11 amino acids. V was shortened by 5 bases and J by 7 bases, with 5 bases between the two germline ends. CDR3 region: CASSVGGELFF. The sequenced part of the CDR3 DNA is TGTGCCAGCAGCGTCGGCGGGGAG.

In regard to this clone: The read gets to within 3 residues of the CDR3 end, and the germline J gene fills in the rest. The chain joins TRBV11-1 to TRBJ2-5; D may be TRBD2 (6 bases). The V end lost 1 base, the J end lost 5 bases, and 14 bases lay between the germline ends. Per the germline V gene, CDR1 is SGHAT and CDR2 is FQDESV (reference sequence). The CDR3 extends over 15 amino acids. Incomplete CDR3 DNA: TGTGCCAGCAGCTTAGAAACGGGGGTAGGGGAGACC. As protein: CASSLETGVGET. The entire CDR3 reads CASSLETGVGETQYF. Drawing the rest from reference TRBV11-1 and TRBJ2-5, the complete variable domain is EAEVAQSPRYKITEKSQAVAFWCDPISGHATLYWYRQILGQGPELLVQFQDESVVDDSQLPKDRFSAERLKGVDSTLKIQPAELGDSAMYLCASSLETGVGETQYFGPGTRLLVL.

Remarks on this clone: The CDR3 end lies 3 residues beyond the end of the read and is filled in from the germline J gene. The chain couples TRBV7-3 to TRBJ1-3; 10 bases match TRBD1. Per the germline V gene, CDR1 is SGHTA and CDR2 is FQGTGA. This CDR3 has 17 amino acids. V lost 1 base, J lost 4 bases, and 7 bases stayed unmatched. CDR3 loop: CASSLMPPGQGGNTIYF. Partial CDR3 DNA: TGTGCCAGCAGCTTAATGCCCCCGGGACAGGGGGGAAACACC.